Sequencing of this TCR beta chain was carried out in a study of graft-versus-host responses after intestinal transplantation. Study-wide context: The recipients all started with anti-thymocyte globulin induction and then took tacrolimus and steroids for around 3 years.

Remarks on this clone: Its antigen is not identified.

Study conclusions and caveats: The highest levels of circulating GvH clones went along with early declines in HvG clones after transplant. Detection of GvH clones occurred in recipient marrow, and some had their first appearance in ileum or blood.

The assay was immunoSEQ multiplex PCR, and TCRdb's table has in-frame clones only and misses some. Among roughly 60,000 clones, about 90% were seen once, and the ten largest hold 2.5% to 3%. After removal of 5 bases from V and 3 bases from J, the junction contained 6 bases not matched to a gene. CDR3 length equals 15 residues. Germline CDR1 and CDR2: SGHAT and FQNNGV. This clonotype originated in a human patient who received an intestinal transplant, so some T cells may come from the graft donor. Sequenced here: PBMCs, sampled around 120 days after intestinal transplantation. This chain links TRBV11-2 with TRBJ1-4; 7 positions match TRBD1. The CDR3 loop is CASSDGTVPNEKLFF. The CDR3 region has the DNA TGTGCCAGCAGCGATGGGACAGTTCCTAATGAAAAACTGTTTTTT.